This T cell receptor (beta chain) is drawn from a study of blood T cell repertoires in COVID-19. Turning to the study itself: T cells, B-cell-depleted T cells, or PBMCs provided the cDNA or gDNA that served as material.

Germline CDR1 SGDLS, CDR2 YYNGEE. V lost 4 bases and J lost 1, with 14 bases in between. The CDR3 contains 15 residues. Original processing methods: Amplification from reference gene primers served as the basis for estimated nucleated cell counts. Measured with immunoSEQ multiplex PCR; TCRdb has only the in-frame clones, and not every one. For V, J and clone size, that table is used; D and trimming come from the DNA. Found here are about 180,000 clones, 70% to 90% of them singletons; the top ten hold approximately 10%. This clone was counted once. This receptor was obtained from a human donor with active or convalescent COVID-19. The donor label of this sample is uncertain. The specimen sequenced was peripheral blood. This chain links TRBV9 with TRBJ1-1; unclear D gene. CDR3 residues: CASSPSIGPNTEAFF. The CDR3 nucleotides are TGTGCCAGCAGCCCTAGCATTGGGCCGAACACTGAAGCTTTCTTT.